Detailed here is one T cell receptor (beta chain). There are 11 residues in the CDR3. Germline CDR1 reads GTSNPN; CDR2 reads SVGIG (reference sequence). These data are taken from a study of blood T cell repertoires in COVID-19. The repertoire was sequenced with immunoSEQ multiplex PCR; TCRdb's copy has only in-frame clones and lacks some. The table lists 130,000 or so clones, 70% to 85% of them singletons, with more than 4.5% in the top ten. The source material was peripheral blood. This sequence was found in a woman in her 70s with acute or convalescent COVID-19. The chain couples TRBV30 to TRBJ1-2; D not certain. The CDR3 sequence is CIGIGKYGYTF. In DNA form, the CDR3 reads TGTATCGGGATCGGCAAGTATGGCTACACCTTC.